Listed below are T cell receptor beta chains from one sample, sequenced in a study of blood T cells in healthy people across ages. TCRdb fed the 5' RACE reads into MiXCR, producing one record per CDR3 protein. The sample yields roughly 500,000 distinct CDR3 sequences, around 24% seen once. These data also featured in a second study, about T cells of mothers and their children.

The sample taken for sequencing was blood. Receptors originate from a boy between 10 and 17 years old in good health. CDR3s include the opening cysteine and the closing phenylalanine or tryptophan. D genes are given only for firm matches. Only part of the rows carry a size: once, few, many, or a class if the clone is expanded.

>-|-|TRBV11-2|TRBJ1-1
TGTGCCAGCAGCTTAGAAGGTACGGGGACTGAAGCTTTCTTT
CASSLEGTGTEAFF
>-|few|TRBV7-2|TRBJ2-3
TGTGCCAGCAGCTTAGCGGGAGGACTGAACACAGATACGCAGTATTTT
CASSLAGGLNTDTQYF
>TRBD1|-|TRBV7-9|TRBJ1-2
TGTGCCAGCAGCTTAGCGCGGGGACAGGGGCCCTATGGCTACACCTTC
CASSLARGQGPYGYTF
>-|many|TRBV5-5|TRBJ2-5
TGTGCCAGCAGCTTGGCCGATACCCTCCCGAGAGCCCAGTACTTC
CASSLADTLPRAQYF
>-|few|TRBV28|TRBJ2-3
TGTGCCAGCAGCCCTACGGCAGTTCCCAGCTACACCACAGATACGCAGTATTTT
CASSPTAVPSYTTDTQYF
>TRBD2|few|TRBV4-3|TRBJ2-7
TGCGCCAGCAGCCAAGAATGGGGACTAGCGGGTCTTTCCTACGAGCAGTACTTC
CASSQEWGLAGLSYEQYF
>TRBD2|few|TRBV7-2|TRBJ2-3
TGTGCCAGCAGCTCTACTAGCGGGGGGGCCACAGATACGCAGTATTTT
CASSSTSGGATDTQYF
>TRBD1|few|TRBV2|TRBJ1-1
TGTGCCAGCAGTTCCCAAGAGACAGGGTTTAACACTGAAGCTTTCTTT
CASSSQETGFNTEAFF
>-|-|TRBV4-3|TRBJ2-2
TGCGCCAGCAGCCAAGGGGCGGGGTGCACCGGGGAGCTGTTTTTT
CASSQGAGCTGELFF
>TRBD1|few|TRBV7-2|TRBJ1-2
TGTGCCAGCAGCGGGCGGGACAGCCCTAACTATGGCTACACCTTC
CASSGRDSPNYGYTF
>-|-|TRBV7-2|TRBJ1-5
TGTGCCAGCAGCTTAGGAAGGGCACTAGGGCCCCAGCATTTT
CASSLGRALGPQHF
>-|-|TRBV9|TRBJ2-1
TGTGCCAGCAGCGTAGAGGGGTCCGTCCCGATTAATGAGCAGTTCTTC
CASSVEGSVPINEQFF
>-|few|TRBV2|TRBJ2-5
TGTGCCAGCAGTGAAGGACCGAGACAAGAGACCCAGTACTTC
CASSEGPRQETQYF
>-|-|TRBV29-1|TRBJ2-3
TGCAGCGTTGAGAAGGGTGCGGCGGATACGCAGTATTTT
CSVEKGAADTQYF
>-|few|TRBV5-1|TRBJ2-7
TGCGCCAGCAGCGATTGGGGCGAGCAGTACTTC
CASSDWGEQYF
>-|-|TRBV6-6|TRBJ1-1
TGTGCCAGCAGTTACTCAGGGACTAACACTGAAGCTTTCTTT
CASSYSGTNTEAFF
>-|-|TRBV5-5|TRBJ1-5
TGTGCCAGCAGCTTGTGGTCAGGGGCATATCCCCAGCATTTT
CASSLWSGAYPQHF
>-|-|TRBV29-1|TRBJ1-1
TGCAGCGTTGCCGGCAGGGTGAACACTGAAGCTTTCTTT
CSVAGRVNTEAFF
>-|-|TRBV12-3/TRBV12-4|TRBJ2-3
TGTGCCAGCAGTTTAGACGGGGGCAGCACAGATACGCAGTATTTT
CASSLDGGSTDTQYF
>-|-|TRBV13|TRBJ2-6
TGTGCCAGCAGCGCCAGCGGTCCCGGGGCCAACGTCCTGACTTTC
CASSASGPGANVLTF
>-|-|TRBV14|TRBJ2-7
TGTGCCAGCAGCCAGCAGGGGCCCCCCAGCGAGCAGTACTTC
CASSQQGPPSEQYF
>-|few|TRBV4-2|TRBJ1-4
TGTGCCAGCAGCCAGGGGGTTTCAACTAATGAAAAACTGTTTTTT
CASSQGVSTNEKLFF
>TRBD2|-|TRBV19|TRBJ2-1
TGTGCCAGTACCGCGGGAGCGTTACCCTACAATGAGCAGTTCTTC
CASTAGALPYNEQFF
>-|many|TRBV4-1|TRBJ2-5
TGCGCCAGCAGCCAAGCTCCCCGAGGGGGGGAAGAGACCCAGTACTTC
CASSQAPRGGEETQYF
>-|-|TRBV5-1|TRBJ1-1
TGCGCCAGCACTGAGTCACCACCCCCTTTTGCAGGGAACACTGAAGCTTTCTTT
CASTESPPPFAGNTEAFF
>TRBD2|-|TRBV7-2|TRBJ2-1
TGTGCCAGCAGCACCAGGACTAGCGGGTACAATGAGCAGTTCTTC
CASSTRTSGYNEQFF
>TRBD1|-|TRBV15|TRBJ2-1
TGTGCCACCAGCAGAGCAGGGGGCCAAAACGGTGAGCAGTTCTTC
CATSRAGGQNGEQFF
>TRBD1|few|TRBV7-2|TRBJ1-5
TGTGCCAGCAGCTTAATGGGACAGAGAAATCAGCCCCAGCATTTT
CASSLMGQRNQPQHF
>-|-|TRBV7-2|TRBJ2-5
TGTGCCAGCAGCCTAGGTTGGGACAGAGGGGAGGAAATAAAAGAGACCCAGTACTTC
CASSLGWDRGEEIKETQYF
>-|-|TRBV19|TRBJ2-3
TGTGCCAGTAGTATTCGAGGGGTCACAGATACGCAGTATTTT
CASSIRGVTDTQYF
>-|-|TRBV5-6|TRBJ2-1
TGTGCCAGCAGCTTAATGACAGATGCTCTAGATGATGAGCAGTTCTTC
CASSLMTDALDDEQFF
>-|few|TRBV7-9|TRBJ2-1
TGTGCCAGCACCGAATCGGTGGTGCGGGGCAGAGAGCAGTTCTTC
CASTESVVRGREQFF
>TRBD1|-|TRBV12-3/TRBV12-4|TRBJ1-2
TGTGCCAGCAGTATCGGGACAGCGTATGGCTACACCTTC
CASSIGTAYGYTF
>-|few|TRBV21-1|TRBJ2-7
TGTGCCAGACCGACAGGGGGAAGATACGAGCAGTACTTC
CARPTGGRYEQYF
>-|few|TRBV6-2/TRBV6-3|TRBJ2-1
TGTGCCAGCAAGCTTGGGCTAGCGAGTCACGAGCAGTTCTTC
CASKLGLASHEQFF
>-|-|TRBV7-8|TRBJ1-1
TGTGCCAGCAGCTCCTCCGTAATGAACACTGAAGCTTTCTTT
CASSSSVMNTEAFF
>TRBD1|-|TRBV28|TRBJ1-2
TGTGCCAGCAGTTCACCGGGACAGATTGGCTACACCTTC
CASSSPGQIGYTF
>-|few|TRBV4-1|TRBJ2-3
TGCGCCAGCAGCCAAATCTACCGGGGCCCCCGGGGGCCAGATACGCAGTATTTT
CASSQIYRGPRGPDTQYF
>-|-|TRBV5-1|TRBJ2-3
TGCGCCAGCAGCTCTACGCTGGGGGCAATCACAGATACGCAGTATTTT
CASSSTLGAITDTQYF
>-|many|TRBV3-1|TRBJ1-6
TGTGCCAGCAGCCCGAAAAGTGAGGGGCCTGTCCACTTT
CASSPKSEGPVHF
>-|-|TRBV3-1|TRBJ2-3
TGTGCCAGCAGCCAGCAACAGGTTCCTTCAGATACGCAGTATTTT
CASSQQQVPSDTQYF
>TRBD2|-|TRBV12-3/TRBV12-4|TRBJ2-5
TGTGCCAGCAGTGGGACTAGCGGGACCTTACCTCAAGAGACCCAGTACTTC
CASSGTSGTLPQETQYF
>TRBD2|-|TRBV9|TRBJ2-3
TGTGCCAGCAGCGCCTCCGGGACTAGCGGGATAACGCAGTATTTT
CASSASGTSGITQYF
>TRBD1|few|TRBV25-1|TRBJ1-4
TGTGCCAGCAGTGCACCGGACAGGGGAAATGAAAAACTGTTTTTT
CASSAPDRGNEKLFF
>TRBD2|-|TRBV12-3/TRBV12-4|TRBJ2-3
TGTGCCAGCTCTACTAGCGGGAGAGATACGCAGTATTTT
CASSTSGRDTQYF
>-|-|TRBV7-2|TRBJ1-6
TGTGCCAGCAGCTTGTCCGGGAATGGTTCACCCCTCCACTTT
CASSLSGNGSPLHF
>TRBD1|-|TRBV9|TRBJ2-7
TGTGCCAGCAGCGACGACAGGGGGAATAAGGACGAGCAGTACTTC
CASSDDRGNKDEQYF
>-|many|TRBV5-1|TRBJ2-7
TGCGCCAGCAGCTTAGACCGCTACGAGCAGTACTTC
CASSLDRYEQYF
>TRBD2|-|TRBV24-1|TRBJ2-2
TGTGCCACCAAGCGGGGGAACACCGGGGAGCTGTTTTTT
CATKRGNTGELFF
>TRBD1|many|TRBV20-1|TRBJ1-4
TGCAGTGCTACCGCGACAGGGAGTCATGAAAAACTGTTTTTT
CSATATGSHEKLFF
>-|-|TRBV12-3/TRBV12-4|TRBJ1-2
TGTGCCAGCAGTTTAGCGGACGGACTCTATGGCTACACCTTC
CASSLADGLYGYTF
>TRBD2|few|TRBV10-3|TRBJ2-1
TGTGCCATCAGTGAGGCCGGGACTAGCGGATACAATGAGCAGTTCTTC
CAISEAGTSGYNEQFF
>TRBD1|few|TRBV6-2/TRBV6-3|TRBJ2-5
TGTGCCAGCACCAAGGACAGGGGGCGAGAGACCCAGTACTTC
CASTKDRGRETQYF
>-|-|TRBV5-4|TRBJ1-6
TGTGCCAGCAGGCCATCGGGGGCAAATTCACCCCTCCACTTT
CASRPSGANSPLHF
>TRBD1|few|TRBV24-1|TRBJ1-2
TGTGCCACCAGTGATCAGGGGGGGAACTATGGCTACACCTTC
CATSDQGGNYGYTF
>-|-|TRBV29-1|TRBJ1-6
TGCAGCGTTTCAGGGGATAATTCACCCCTCCACTTT
CSVSGDNSPLHF
>-|-|TRBV19|TRBJ2-1
TGTGCCAGTTCTCCCTGGAGCTCCTACAATGAGCAGTTCTTC
CASSPWSSYNEQFF
>TRBD2|-|TRBV7-2|TRBJ2-1
TGTGTCAGCAGCTTAGCACCGGGACTAGATTGGGGTGAGCAGTTCTTC
CVSSLAPGLDWGEQFF
>TRBD2|-|TRBV19|TRBJ2-1
TGTGCCAGTAGTATATCACTAGCGGACAATGAGCAGTTCTTC
CASSISLADNEQFF
>-|-|TRBV27|TRBJ1-2
TGTGCCAGCAGTTTATCCACCGGGGGTCATGGCTACACCTTC
CASSLSTGGHGYTF